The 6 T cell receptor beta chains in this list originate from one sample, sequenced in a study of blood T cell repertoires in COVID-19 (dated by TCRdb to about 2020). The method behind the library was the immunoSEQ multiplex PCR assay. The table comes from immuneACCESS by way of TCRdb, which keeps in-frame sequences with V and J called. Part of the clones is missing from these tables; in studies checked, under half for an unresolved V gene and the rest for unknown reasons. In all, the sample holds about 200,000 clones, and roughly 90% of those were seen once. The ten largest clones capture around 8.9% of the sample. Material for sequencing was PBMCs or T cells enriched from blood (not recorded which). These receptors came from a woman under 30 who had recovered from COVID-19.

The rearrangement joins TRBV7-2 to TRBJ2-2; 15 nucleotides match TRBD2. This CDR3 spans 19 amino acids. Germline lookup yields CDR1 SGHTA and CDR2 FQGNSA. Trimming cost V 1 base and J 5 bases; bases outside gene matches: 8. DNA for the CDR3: TGTGCCAGCAGCTTAGATTCTACCGGGACTAGCGGGGGGACCGGGGAGCTGTTTTTT. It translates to CASSLDSTGTSGGTGELFF.

The CDR3 DNA follows: TGTGCCAGCAGCCAAGTCCCCTGGGAGGGGGTTTATGGTGAAAAACTGTTTTTT. It translates to CASSQVPWEGVYGEKLFF. The J gene is TRBJ1-4, the V gene TRBV3-1 (or the pseudogene TRBV3-2); perhaps TRBD1 as D (6 bases). The CDR3 totals 18 residues. With 1 base removed from V and 7 bases from J, the gap between germline ends came to 22 bases. The germline gives CDR1 LGHDT, CDR2 YNNKEL (reference sequence).

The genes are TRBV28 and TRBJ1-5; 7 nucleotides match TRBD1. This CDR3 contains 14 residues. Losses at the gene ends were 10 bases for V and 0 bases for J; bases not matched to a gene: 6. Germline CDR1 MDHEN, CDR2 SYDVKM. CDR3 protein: CATRDRRSNQPQHF. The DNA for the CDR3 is TGTGCCACCCGGGACAGACGTAGCAATCAGCCCCAGCATTTT.

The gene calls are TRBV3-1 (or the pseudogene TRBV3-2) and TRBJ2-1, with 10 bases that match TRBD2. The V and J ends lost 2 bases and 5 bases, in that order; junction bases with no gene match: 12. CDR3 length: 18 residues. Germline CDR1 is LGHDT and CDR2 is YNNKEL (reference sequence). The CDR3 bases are TGTGCCAGCAGCCAAAAGGATCCTCTAGCGGGGGAACACAATGAGCAGTTCTTC. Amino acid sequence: CASSQKDPLAGEHNEQFF.

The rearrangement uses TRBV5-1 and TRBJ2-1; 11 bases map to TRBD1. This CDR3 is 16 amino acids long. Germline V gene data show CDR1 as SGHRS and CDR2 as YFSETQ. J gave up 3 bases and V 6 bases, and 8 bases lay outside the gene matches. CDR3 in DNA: TGCGCCAGCATGATCACCGGGACAGGGGGCTACAATGAGCAGTTCTTC. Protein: CASMITGTGGYNEQFF.

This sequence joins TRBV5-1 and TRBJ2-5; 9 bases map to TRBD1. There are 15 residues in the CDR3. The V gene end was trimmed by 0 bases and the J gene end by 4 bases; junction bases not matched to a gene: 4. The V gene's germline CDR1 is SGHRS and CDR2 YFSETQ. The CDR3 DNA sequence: TGCGCCAGCAGCTTGGTACAGGGGGCTGGAGAGACCCAGTACTTC. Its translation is CASSLVQGAGETQYF.